The 15 T cell receptor beta chains given below trace back to one sample, sequenced in a study of blood T cell repertoires in COVID-19. Assay used: immunoSEQ multiplex PCR; TCRdb lists only in-frame clones, some missing. The repertoire has a few hundred thousand clones, approximately 81% of them found once; the top ten carry 15% to 20%. The sample was peripheral blood. These receptors originate from a woman older than 75 with active or convalescent COVID-19.

J is TRBJ1-4 and V is TRBV29-1, with D unresolved. The V and J ends lost 4 bases and 0 bases respectively, with 6 bases between them. CDR1 is SQVTM, CDR2 ANQGSEA, per germline. This CDR3 is 13 amino acids long. The CDR3 here is CSVVLATNEKLFF. As DNA, the CDR3 is TGCAGCGTTGTCCTTGCAACTAATGAAAAACTGTTTTTT.

The chain combines TRBV18 with TRBJ1-3; the match to TRBD1 covers 7 bases. This CDR3 has 14 residues. J gave up 7 bases and V 6 bases, and 9 bases lay outside the gene matches. Germline V gene data show CDR1 as KGHSH and CDR2 as LQKENI. The CDR3 here is CASSPTGSRNTIYF. The DNA for the CDR3 is TGTGCCAGCTCTCCGACAGGGTCTCGGAACACCATATATTTT.

The V call is TRBV6-2 or TRBV6-3, the J call TRBJ2-7; 9 nucleotides match TRBD1. The CDR3 has 12 residues. The germline gives CDR1 MNHEY, CDR2 SVGEGT. The V gene end was trimmed by 4 bases and the J gene end by 9 bases; junction bases not matched to a gene: 4. CDR3 amino acids: CASSSGTGLQYF. The CDR3 nucleotides read TGTGCCAGCAGTTCAGGGACAGGGCTGCAGTACTTC.

The chain links TRBV15 to TRBJ2-2; maybe TRBD2 (6 bases). The germline V and J ends were trimmed by 3 bases and 5 bases, with 10 bases remaining between them. In germline, CDR1 is LNHNV, CDR2 YYDKDF (reference sequence). This CDR3 comprises 14 residues. In DNA, the CDR3 is TGTGCCACCAGCAGGGGTGGGACTACCGGGGAGCTGTTTTTT. This gives the protein CATSRGGTTGELFF.

V gene TRBV5-1 combines with J gene TRBJ2-3, with 9 positions matching TRBD1. The CDR3 totals 17 residues. Per the germline V gene, CDR1 is SGHRS and CDR2 is YFSETQ. V trimming: 0 bases; J trimming: 6 bases; junction bases outside the gene matches: 11. CDR3 residues: CASSLVGTGKAGDTQYF. CDR3 in DNA: TGCGCCAGCAGCTTGGTGGGGACAGGGAAGGCTGGGGATACGCAGTATTTT.

The chain couples TRBV14 to TRBJ2-7, with 8 bases aligning to TRBD1. CDR1 is SGHDN, CDR2 FVKESK, per germline. This CDR3 region has 14 residues. The junction had 5 bases not matched to a gene; V was cut back by 4 bases and J by 3 bases. The CDR3 is CASSRTGIGYEQYF. The CDR3 nucleotides read TGTGCCAGCAGCCGGACAGGGATTGGCTACGAGCAGTACTTC.

This clone was detected once. The rearrangement links TRBV19 to TRBJ1-4; the match to TRBD1 covers 8 bases. CDR3 length: 14 residues. Germline V gene data show CDR1 as LNHDA and CDR2 as SQIVND (reference sequence). After removal of 8 bases from V and 2 bases from J, the junction contained 4 bases not matched to a gene. This CDR3 reads CASVDRGTNEKLFF. CDR3 DNA: TGTGCCAGTGTTGACAGGGGTACTAATGAAAAACTGTTTTTT.

This rearrangement joins TRBV3-1 (or the pseudogene TRBV3-2) to TRBJ1-4; D is uncertain. Deletions cut 4 bases from V and 5 bases from J, with 14 bases between. The CDR3 loop spans 15 amino acids. Germline CDR1 and CDR2: LGHDT and YNNKEL (reference sequence). The CDR3 reads CASSPRGGRNEKLFF. Here the CDR3 DNA reads TGTGCCAGCAGCCCCAGAGGAGGGAGAAATGAAAAACTGTTTTTT.

The V call is TRBV6-6, the J call TRBJ1-5, with no clear D. Germline assignment: CDR1 MNHNY and CDR2 SVGAGI (reference sequence). V lost 6 bases and J lost 0, with 9 bases in between. CDR3 length equals 14 residues. The CDR3 here is CASRDTVSNQPQHF. CDR3 nucleotides: TGTGCCAGCAGAGATACAGTTAGCAATCAGCCCCAGCATTTT.

The genes are TRBV7-9 and TRBJ2-7; a possible D gene is TRBD2 (7 bases). The germline V and J ends were trimmed by 5 bases and 0 bases, with 11 bases remaining between them. The CDR3 spans 14 residues. Germline-derived CDR1 and CDR2 are SEHNR and FQNEAQ (reference sequence). The CDR3 DNA is TGTGCCAGCAGCCCGGGGGGCGCCTCCTACGAGCAGTACTTC. It yields the protein CASSPGGASYEQYF.

The chain combines TRBV5-8 with TRBJ2-7, with 7 bases fitting TRBD2. In germline, CDR1 is SGHTS, CDR2 YDEGEE. The CDR3 runs 14 residues. V shed 2 bases and J 6 bases; nucleotides not matched to a gene: 8. CDR3 amino acids: CASSFSAGLLEQYF. The CDR3 bases are TGTGCCAGCAGCTTCTCAGCGGGACTTCTCGAGCAGTACTTC.

This clone was observed a few times. This chain joins TRBV9 and TRBJ1-6; 10 bases agree with TRBD1. CDR3 length: 20 amino acids. Germline V gives CDR1 SGDLS, CDR2 YYNGEE. Trimming cost V 1 base and J 0 bases; bases outside gene matches: 10. In DNA form, the CDR3 reads TGTGCCAGCAGCGTACAAGGGACAGGGGCCCCGAGCTCCTATAATTCACCCCTCCACTTT. Its protein product is CASSVQGTGAPSSYNSPLHF.

The rearrangement links TRBV5-4 to TRBJ2-1; TRBD2 matches 9 bases. This CDR3 contains 17 residues. With 0 bases clipped from V and 10 bases from J, the junction kept 14 bases outside the gene matches. CDR1 is SGHNT, CDR2 YYREEE, per germline (reference sequence). CDR3 in DNA: TGTGCCAGCAGCTTGGGAGAGGCGGGGGGGACGCCCCTAGAGCAGTTCTTC. This translates into CASSLGEAGGTPLEQFF.

V usage is TRBV11-2 and J usage is TRBJ2-7; the match to TRBD2 covers 10 bases. V gave up 5 bases and J gave up 1 base; unmatched junction bases: 8. Looked up from germline, CDR1 is SGHAT and CDR2 is FQNNGV. CDR3 length: 16 amino acids. The CDR3 nucleotides read TGTGCCAGCAGCCTCATAGCGGGAGGAGGGTCCTACGAGCAGTACTTC. Translated, it gives CASSLIAGGGSYEQYF.

The CDR3 region is CASVDRGTKAFF. CDR3 sequence (DNA): TGTGCCAGCGTAGATCGGGGGACTAAAGCTTTCTTT. The rearrangement links TRBV13 to TRBJ1-1, with D maybe TRBD1 (5 bases). CDR1 is PRHDT and CDR2 is FYEKMQ in the germline V gene (reference sequence). This CDR3 is 12 amino acids long. Trimming left V 8 bases short and J 9 bases short, with 16 bases between.